Below are 32 T cell receptor beta chains sequenced from a single sample in a study of cytomegalovirus exposure and HLA in healthy donors. It was with 60 Vbeta and 13 Jbeta primers that the PCR ran. Produced via immunoSEQ multiplex PCR; TCRdb's table is partial and in-frame only. In the table there are around 100,000 clones, 65% to 80% of which are singletons. Material: PBMCs. The receptor source for this set is a woman in her thirties or forties in good health and CMV-seronegative.

The V gene is TRBV30, the J gene TRBJ2-7, with D maybe TRBD1 (5 bases). The V end lost 1 base, the J end lost 4 bases, and 14 bases lay between the germline ends. The CDR3 extends over 14 amino acids. The germline CDR1 and CDR2 sequences are GTSNPN and SVGIG (reference sequence). The CDR3 loop reads CAWSGGLAIYEQYF. Here the CDR3 DNA reads TGTGCCTGGAGTGGGGGCCTGGCAATATACGAGCAGTACTTC.

This clone was recorded only once. The chain uses TRBV7-6 and TRBJ2-7; tentatively, D is TRBD1 (5 bases). CDR3 length equals 14 residues. The V end lost 2 bases, the J end lost 6 bases, and 14 bases lay between the germline ends. CDR1 SGHVS and CDR2 FNYEAQ come from the germline V gene. Here the CDR3 reads CASSLMAGKGEQYF. For the CDR3, the DNA is TGTGCCAGCAGCTTAATGGCAGGGAAAGGCGAGCAGTACTTC. Full variable domain (outside the CDR3, taken from reference TRBV7-6 and TRBJ2-7): GAGVSQSPRYKVTKRGQDVALRCDPISGHVSLYWYRQALGQGPEFLTYFNYEAQQDKSGLPNDRFSAERPEGSISTLTIQRTEQRDSAMYRCASSLMAGKGEQYFGPGTRLTVT.

The chain joins TRBV19 to TRBJ2-7; 12 bases line up with TRBD2. CDR1 is LNHDA and CDR2 is SQIVND in the germline V gene (reference sequence). The V and J ends lost 5 bases and 3 bases, in that order; junction bases with no gene match: 8. CDR3 size: 16 residues. The CDR3 bases are TGTGCCAGTAGTGCCCGTGGACTAGCGGGACGCTACGAGCAGTACTTC. As protein: CASSARGLAGRYEQYF.

Comments on this clone: The conserved closing phenylalanine or tryptophan is absent in this CDR3, likely reflecting a read error. This chain connects TRBV10-3 to TRBJ2-7; 7 nucleotides line up with TRBD2. The CDR3 is 11 amino acids. Trimming cost V 7 bases and J 3 bases; bases outside gene matches: 0. CDR1 ENHRY and CDR2 SYGVKD come from the germline V gene. The chain's CDR3 is CAIKRDYEQYL. The CDR3 nucleotides read TGTGCCATCAAGCGGGACTACGAGCAGTACCTC.

This sequence joins TRBV7-9 and TRBJ2-7, with D maybe TRBD2 (5 bases). CDR1 is SEHNR and CDR2 is FQNEAQ in the germline V gene (reference sequence). With 1 base removed from V and 4 bases from J, the gap between germline ends came to 17 bases. The CDR3 sequence is 16 residues long. CDR3 sequence reads: CASSLEEDLSRYEQYF. In DNA, the CDR3 is TGTGCCAGCAGCTTAGAGGAGGACCTATCCCGATACGAGCAGTACTTC.

The chain couples TRBV29-1 to TRBJ2-4; tentatively, D is TRBD1 (7 bases). V gave up 1 base and J gave up 6 bases, with 10 bases separating them. Germline V gene lookup returns CDR1 SQVTM and CDR2 ANQGSEA. The CDR3 length is 13 residues. The CDR3 sequence: CSVEGQGGNIQYF. The CDR3 DNA reads as TGCAGCGTTGAAGGACAGGGAGGAAACATTCAGTACTTC.

The chain links TRBV30 to TRBJ1-6, with a possible D match to TRBD1 (5 bases). This CDR3 has 14 amino acids. V was trimmed by 1 base and J by 4 bases, leaving 8 bases between them. CDR1 is GTSNPN and CDR2 is SVGIG in the germline V gene (reference sequence). The CDR3 reads CAWSATVYNSPLHF. The CDR3 nucleotides are TGTGCCTGGAGTGCGACAGTTTATAATTCACCCCTCCACTTT. The complete variable domain, with remaining parts taken from reference TRBV30 and TRBJ1-6, reads SQTIHQWPATLVQPVGSPLSLECTVEGTSNPNLYWYRQAAGRGLQLLFYSVGIGQISSEVPQNLSASRPQDRQFILSSKKLLLSDSGFYLCAWSATVYNSPLHFGNGTRLTVT.

This chain joins TRBV7-8 and TRBJ1-5; 7 bases align to TRBD1. CDR3 length: 14 residues. Trimming cost V 5 bases and J 6 bases; bases outside gene matches: 7. Germline V CDR1 and CDR2: SGHVS, FQNEAQ. CDR3 bases: TGTGCCAGCAGCCCAACGACAGGGAGTCAGCCCCAGCATTTT. Translated, it gives CASSPTTGSQPQHF.

This clone was counted once. The chain is built from TRBV10-3 and TRBJ1-2; the match to TRBD1 covers 8 bases. Losses at the gene ends were 1 base for V and 3 bases for J; bases not matched to a gene: 10. Germline V gene sequence: CDR1 ENHRY, CDR2 SYGVKD. This CDR3 is built from 17 residues. CDR3 sequence (DNA): TGTGCCATCAGTGAGTTCCGAGGGCAGGGGGCTGACTATGGCTACACCTTC. Protein sequence: CAISEFRGQGADYGYTF.

Comment on this clone: Other DNA sequences in this specimen translate into the identical CDR3. The rearrangement joins TRBV19 to TRBJ1-6; D is perhaps TRBD1 (6 bases). CDR3 length: 15 residues. V shed 1 base and J shed 7 bases, with 11 bases lying between them. CDR1 LNHDA and CDR2 SQIVND come from the germline V gene (reference sequence). The CDR3 DNA reads TGTGCCAGTAGTATAGTTTCCAGGGGCAATTCACCCCTCCACTTT. It yields the protein CASSIVSRGNSPLHF.

The chain has TRBV28 and TRBJ1-5; D is perhaps TRBD1 (5 bases). The V and J ends lost 2 bases and 4 bases respectively, with 15 bases between them. CDR3 size: 16 residues. In germline, CDR1 is MDHEN, CDR2 SYDVKM. Here the CDR3 DNA reads TGTGCCAGCAGTTTAAGTATGCAGGGATGGAATCAGCCCCAGCATTTT. Amino acid sequence: CASSLSMQGWNQPQHF.

The V and J genes are TRBV4-3 and TRBJ2-1; 7 nucleotides agree with TRBD2. Germline V gene data show CDR1 as LGHNA and CDR2 as YSLEER. The CDR3 has 14 residues. The J segment lost 5 bases and the V segment lost 3 bases, leaving 4 bases of the junction unmatched. The CDR3 region has the DNA TGCGCCAGCAGCCAGGGGAGGGTCGACAATGAGCAGTTCTTC. Translating gives CASSQGRVDNEQFF.

The chain is built from TRBV14 and TRBJ2-2; maybe TRBD2 (5 bases). This CDR3 region has 16 residues. The germline V gene has CDR1 SGHDN and CDR2 FVKESK. V was shortened by 1 base and J by 2 bases, with 11 bases between the two germline ends. This CDR3 reads CASSQAFGRNTGELFF. Here the CDR3 DNA reads TGTGCCAGCAGCCAAGCCTTTGGGAGAAACACCGGGGAGCTGTTTTTT.

The rearrangement links TRBV6-4 to TRBJ2-7; perhaps TRBD2 as D (5 bases). From germline, CDR1 is MRHNA and CDR2 SNTAGT. This CDR3 contains 15 residues. V gave up 6 bases and J gave up 1 base, with 16 bases separating them. The CDR3 DNA is TGTGCCAGCAGCGACATGAGGCGGGTGTCCTACGAGCAGTACTTC. This sequence encodes CASSDMRRVSYEQYF.

V usage is TRBV30 and J usage is TRBJ1-3, with 7 bases identical to TRBD1. Germline V gene sequence: CDR1 GTSNPN, CDR2 SVGIG (reference sequence). V lost 2 bases to trimming and J lost 4 bases; unmatched junction nucleotides: 5. This CDR3 is 14 amino acids long. This chain's CDR3 is CAWSTGVNGNTIYF. Here the CDR3 DNA reads TGTGCCTGGAGTACAGGGGTGAACGGAAACACCATATATTTT.

This chain uses TRBV6-6 with TRBJ1-3; D is possibly TRBD1 (6 bases). The V and J ends lost 5 bases and 0 bases respectively, with 14 bases between them. The germline CDR1 and CDR2 sequences are MNHNY and SVGAGI (reference sequence). There are 16 residues in the CDR3. Here the CDR3 DNA reads TGTGCCAGCAGTAGCACAGGGCCGAGCTCTGGAAACACCATATATTTT. Translation gives CASSSTGPSSGNTIYF.

V and J are TRBV9 and TRBJ2-3; the match to TRBD2 covers 9 bases. Trimming cost V 3 bases and J 5 bases; bases outside gene matches: 4. CDR1 and CDR2 (germline): SGDLS, YYNGEE. The CDR3 is 14 residues long. The CDR3 region is CASSALAGLDTQYF. The CDR3 DNA is TGTGCCAGCAGCGCTCTAGCGGGATTAGATACGCAGTATTTT.

The chain employs TRBV18 and TRBJ2-7; 11 bases fit TRBD2. The CDR3 is made up of 13 amino acids. Germline lookup yields CDR1 KGHSH and CDR2 LQKENI. The V segment lost 5 bases and the J segment 7 bases; nucleotides outside the gene matches: 4. This chain's CDR3 is CASSSGLAAEQYF. CDR3 bases: TGTGCCAGCTCATCGGGACTAGCGGCGGAGCAGTACTTC.

The chain is built from TRBV28 and TRBJ2-5; D is possibly TRBD1 (6 bases). CDR1 MDHEN and CDR2 SYDVKM come from the germline V gene. CDR3 size: 16 residues. Trimming took 5 bases from V and 2 from J, leaving 18 bases between them. The CDR3 coding sequence is TGTGCCAGCAGTGCACAGGGTATGAGGGCACAAGAGACCCAGTACTTC. Protein product: CASSAQGMRAQETQYF.

This clone was found once. The CDR3, as DNA: TGTGCCAGCAGTGAATTTATAGGGGATAATTCACCCCTCCACTTT. Residues: CASSEFIGDNSPLHF. The chain is built from TRBV25-1 and TRBJ1-6, with D possibly matching TRBD1 (5 bases). The CDR3 extends over 15 amino acids. CDR1 and CDR2 from the germline V gene are MGHDK and SYGVNS. V lost 1 base, J lost 5 bases, and 9 bases lay in between.

This clone showed up just a few times. The genes are TRBV6-5 and TRBJ2-1, with D possibly TRBD2 on 6 matching bases. The CDR3 runs 15 residues. Trimming left V 2 bases short and J 7 bases short, with 15 bases between. The germline V gene has CDR1 MNHEY and CDR2 SVGAGI. The CDR3 DNA is TGTGCCAGCAGTTACCGCGGGACTCCTAGGAATGAGCAGTTCTTC. Its translation: CASSYRGTPRNEQFF.

This clone was seen a few times. The CDR3 DNA is TGTGCCATCAGTGAGACCGCCCTCGGGAATTCACCCCTCCACTTT. Translating it yields CAISETALGNSPLHF. The V gene is TRBV10-3, the J gene TRBJ1-6; D call uncertain. CDR3 length: 15 residues. V was pared by 2 bases and J by 7 bases, with 12 bases between. In germline, CDR1 is ENHRY, CDR2 SYGVKD.

In this sample, this clone turned up a few times. The V call is TRBV7-9, the J call TRBJ2-7; 8 bases fit TRBD2. CDR3 length: 15 amino acids. With V trimmed by 5 bases and J by 7 bases, 13 bases remained unmatched. Germline-derived CDR1 and CDR2 are SEHNR and FQNEAQ (reference sequence). CDR3: CASSGYSGIDFEQYF. The DNA for the CDR3 is TGTGCCAGCAGCGGGTATAGCGGGATCGATTTTGAGCAGTACTTC.

The chain is built from TRBV5-1 and TRBJ2-1; maybe TRBD2 (5 bases). Germline V lookup: CDR1 SGHRS, CDR2 YFSETQ. There are 14 residues in the CDR3. V dropped 4 bases and J dropped 6 bases, with 14 bases sitting between them. The chain's CDR3 is CASSLSGVSNEQFF. The CDR3 DNA is TGCGCCAGCAGCCTGTCCGGGGTAAGCAATGAGCAGTTCTTC.

The rearrangement links TRBV19 to TRBJ2-3, with D perhaps matching TRBD2 (5 bases). This CDR3 has 13 amino acids. The germline CDR1 and CDR2 sequences are LNHDA and SQIVND (reference sequence). Trimming pared 6 bases from V and 4 bases from J, leaving 11 bases between. The CDR3 DNA sequence: TGTGCCAGTAGCTCCGACTATTCAGATACGCAGTATTTT. This gives the protein CASSSDYSDTQYF. The variable domain in full, completed from reference TRBV19 and TRBJ2-3, reads DGGITQSPKYLFRKEGQNVTLSCEQNLNHDAMYWYRQDPGQGLRLIYYSQIVNDFQKGDIAEGYSVSREKKESFPLTVTSAQKNPTAFYLCASSSDYSDTQYFGPGTRLTVL.

The rearrangement joins TRBV7-6 to TRBJ2-5; 7 bases map to TRBD2. The CDR3 is made up of 17 amino acids. Germline V CDR1 and CDR2: SGHVS, FNYEAQ. J gave up 2 bases and V 4 bases, and 13 bases lay outside the gene matches. CDR3 nucleotides: TGTGCCAGCAGCTCCCGCTTTTCGTCGGGGGGACAAGAGACCCAGTACTTC. Translated, it gives CASSSRFSSGGQETQYF.

The V gene is TRBV2, the J gene TRBJ2-2, with a weak D call TRBD2 (6 bases). Germline values: CDR1 SNHLY, CDR2 FYNNEI. The V end was cut by 6 bases, the J end by 4 bases, with 18 bases between. The CDR3 sequence is 16 residues long. CDR3 protein: CASRGGGGASTGELFF. In DNA form, the CDR3 reads TGTGCCAGCAGGGGGGGAGGAGGGGCGAGCACCGGGGAGCTGTTTTTT.

The V and J genes are TRBV28 and TRBJ2-1, with 10 bases that match TRBD2. In germline, CDR1 is MDHEN, CDR2 SYDVKM. With 5 bases clipped from V and 6 bases from J, the junction kept 7 bases outside the gene matches. The CDR3 totals 15 residues. The CDR3, as DNA: TGTGCCAGCAGTGCTAGCGGGAGTGGACCCAATGAGCAGTTCTTC. It codes for CASSASGSGPNEQFF.

This clone was seen once. The CDR3 DNA reads TGTGCCAGCAGCTTTACAGGGGACCACACTGAAGCTTTCTTT. It codes for CASSFTGDHTEAFF. J is TRBJ1-1 and V is TRBV7-9, with 7 nucleotides matching TRBD1. Germline CDR1 reads SEHNR; CDR2 reads FQNEAQ (reference sequence). This CDR3 region has 14 residues. The J segment lost 3 bases and the V segment lost 3 bases, leaving 4 bases of the junction unmatched.

As regards this clone: One junction end disagrees with the germline gene, perhaps due to a read error. For the CDR3, the DNA is TGCGCCAGCAGCCAAGTGGTACAGGGTCTCTACGGGCAGTACTTC. It is translated as CASSQVVQGLYGQYF. This chain connects TRBV4-1 to TRBJ2-7, with D possibly matching TRBD1 (6 bases). There are 15 residues in the CDR3. Per the germline V gene, CDR1 is MGHRA and CDR2 is YSYEKL.

On this clone: Sequence at one end of the junction differs from germline and may be a read error. The CDR3 loop is CPSSHNTEAFF. The CDR3 DNA follows: TGTCCCAGCAGCCATAACACTGAAGCTTTCTTT. This sequence joins TRBV7-9 and TRBJ1-1; D gene uncertain. The CDR3 length is 11 residues. Per the germline V gene, CDR1 is SEHNR and CDR2 is FQNEAQ (reference sequence).

The sample holds a few counts of this clone. The chain has TRBV30 and TRBJ1-2; D not certain. Between the trimmed V and J ends, which lost 0 bases and 5 bases, there was a span of 19 bases. Germline V gives CDR1 GTSNPN, CDR2 SVGIG (reference sequence). The CDR3 sequence is 16 residues long. CDR3 in DNA: TGTGCCTGGAGTGTACTCGACGGAGGGCTGATTTATGGCTACACCTTC. It yields the protein CAWSVLDGGLIYGYTF. Looking up the rest from reference TRBV30 and TRBJ1-2 gives the full variable domain: SQTIHQWPATLVQPVGSPLSLECTVEGTSNPNLYWYRQAAGRGLQLLFYSVGIGQISSEVPQNLSASRPQDRQFILSSKKLLLSDSGFYLCAWSVLDGGLIYGYTFGSGTRLTVV.